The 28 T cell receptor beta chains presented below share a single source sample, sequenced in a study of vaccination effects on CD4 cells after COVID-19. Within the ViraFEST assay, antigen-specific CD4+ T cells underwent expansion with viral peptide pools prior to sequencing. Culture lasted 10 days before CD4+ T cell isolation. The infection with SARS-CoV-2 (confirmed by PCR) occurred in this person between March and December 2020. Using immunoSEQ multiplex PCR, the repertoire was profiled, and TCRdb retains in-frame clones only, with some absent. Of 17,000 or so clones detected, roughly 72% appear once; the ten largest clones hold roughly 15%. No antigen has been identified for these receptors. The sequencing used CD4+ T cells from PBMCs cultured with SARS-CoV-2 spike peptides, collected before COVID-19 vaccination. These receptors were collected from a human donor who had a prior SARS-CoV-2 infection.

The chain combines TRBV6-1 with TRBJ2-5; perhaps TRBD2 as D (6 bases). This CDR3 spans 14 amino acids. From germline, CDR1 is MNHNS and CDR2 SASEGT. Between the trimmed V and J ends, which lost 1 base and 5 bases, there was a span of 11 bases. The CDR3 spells CASSEGGVRETQYF. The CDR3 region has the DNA TGTGCCAGCAGTGAAGGGGGGGTAAGGGAGACCCAGTACTTC.

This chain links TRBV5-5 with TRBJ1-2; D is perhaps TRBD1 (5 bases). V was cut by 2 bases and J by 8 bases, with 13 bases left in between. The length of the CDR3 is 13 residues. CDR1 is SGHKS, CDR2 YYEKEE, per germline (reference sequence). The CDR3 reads CASSLWGATGYTF. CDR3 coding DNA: TGTGCCAGCAGCTTATGGGGCGCGACCGGCTACACCTTC.

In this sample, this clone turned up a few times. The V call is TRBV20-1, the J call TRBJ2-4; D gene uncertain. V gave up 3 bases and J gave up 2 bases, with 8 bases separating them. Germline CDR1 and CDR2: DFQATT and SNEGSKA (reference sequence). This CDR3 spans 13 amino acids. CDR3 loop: CSASSGPKNIQYF. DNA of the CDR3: TGCAGTGCTAGTTCAGGCCCCAAAAACATTCAGTACTTC.

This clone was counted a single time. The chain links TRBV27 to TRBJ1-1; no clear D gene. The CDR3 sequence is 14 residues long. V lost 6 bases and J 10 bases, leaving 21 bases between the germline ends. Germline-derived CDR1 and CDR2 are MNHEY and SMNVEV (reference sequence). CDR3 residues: CASRKNNRAPVAFF. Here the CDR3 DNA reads TGTGCCAGCAGGAAAAATAACCGGGCCCCGGTAGCTTTCTTT.

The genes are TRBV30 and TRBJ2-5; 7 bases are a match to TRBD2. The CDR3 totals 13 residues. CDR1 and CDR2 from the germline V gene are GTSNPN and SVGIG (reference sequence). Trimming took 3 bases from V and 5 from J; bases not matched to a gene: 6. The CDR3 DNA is TGTGCCTGGAGGAAACTGGGGGGGGAGACCCAGTACTTC. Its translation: CAWRKLGGETQYF.

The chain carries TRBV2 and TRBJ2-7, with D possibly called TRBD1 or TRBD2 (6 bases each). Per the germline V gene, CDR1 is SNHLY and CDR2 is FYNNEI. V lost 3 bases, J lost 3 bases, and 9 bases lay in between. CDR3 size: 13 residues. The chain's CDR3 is CASSERDIYEQYF. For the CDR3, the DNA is TGTGCCAGCAGTGAGCGGGACATCTACGAGCAGTACTTC.

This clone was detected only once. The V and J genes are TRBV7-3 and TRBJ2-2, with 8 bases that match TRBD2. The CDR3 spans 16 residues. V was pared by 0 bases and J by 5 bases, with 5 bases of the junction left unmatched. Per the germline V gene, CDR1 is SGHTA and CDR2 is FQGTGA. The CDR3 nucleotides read TGTGCCAGCAGCTTAACCGGGGGGGCCGGGACCGGGGAGCTGTTTTTT. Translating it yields CASSLTGGAGTGELFF.

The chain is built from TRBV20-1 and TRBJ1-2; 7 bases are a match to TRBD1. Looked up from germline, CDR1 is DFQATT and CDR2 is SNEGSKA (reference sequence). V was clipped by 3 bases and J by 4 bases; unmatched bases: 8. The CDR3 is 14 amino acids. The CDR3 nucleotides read TGCAGTGCTAGTCGTGGAGGGGGCGGCTATGGCTACACCTTC. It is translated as CSASRGGGGYGYTF.

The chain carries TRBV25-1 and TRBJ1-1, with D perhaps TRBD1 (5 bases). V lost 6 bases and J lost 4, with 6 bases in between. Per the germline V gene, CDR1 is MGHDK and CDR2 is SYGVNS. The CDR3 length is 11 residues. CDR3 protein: CASRGTTEAFF. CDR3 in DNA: TGTGCCAGCAGGGGGACCACTGAAGCTTTCTTT.

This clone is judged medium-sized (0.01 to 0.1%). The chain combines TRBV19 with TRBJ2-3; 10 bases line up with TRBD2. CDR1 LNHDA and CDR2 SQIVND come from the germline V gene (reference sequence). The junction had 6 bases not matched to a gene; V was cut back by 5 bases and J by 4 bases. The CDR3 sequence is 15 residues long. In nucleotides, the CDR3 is TGTGCCAGTAGTTACCCTAGCGGGAGCTCAGATACGCAGTATTTT. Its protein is CASSYPSGSSDTQYF.

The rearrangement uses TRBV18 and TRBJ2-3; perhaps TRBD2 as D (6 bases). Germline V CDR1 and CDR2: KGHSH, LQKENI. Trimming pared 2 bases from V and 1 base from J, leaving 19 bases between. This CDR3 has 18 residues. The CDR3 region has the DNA TGTGCCAGCTCACCATTTGGTAGCGGCACCTCACGCACAGATACGCAGTATTTT. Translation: CASSPFGSGTSRTDTQYF.

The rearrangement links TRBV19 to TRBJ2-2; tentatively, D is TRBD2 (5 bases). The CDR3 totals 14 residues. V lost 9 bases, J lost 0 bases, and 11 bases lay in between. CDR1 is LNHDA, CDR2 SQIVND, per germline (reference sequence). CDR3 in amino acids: CASLDSTNTGELFF. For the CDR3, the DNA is TGTGCCAGCCTGGACTCTACGAACACCGGGGAGCTGTTTTTT. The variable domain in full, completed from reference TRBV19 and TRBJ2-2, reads DGGITQSPKYLFRKEGQNVTLSCEQNLNHDAMYWYRQDPGQGLRLIYYSQIVNDFQKGDIAEGYSVSREKKESFPLTVTSAQKNPTAFYLCASLDSTNTGELFFGEGSRLTVL.

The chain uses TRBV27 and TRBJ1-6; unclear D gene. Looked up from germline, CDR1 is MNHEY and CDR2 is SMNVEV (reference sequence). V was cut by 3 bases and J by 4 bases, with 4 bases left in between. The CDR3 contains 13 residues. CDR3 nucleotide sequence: TGTGCCAGCAGTTTTGGGTATAATTCACCCCTCCACTTT. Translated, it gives CASSFGYNSPLHF.

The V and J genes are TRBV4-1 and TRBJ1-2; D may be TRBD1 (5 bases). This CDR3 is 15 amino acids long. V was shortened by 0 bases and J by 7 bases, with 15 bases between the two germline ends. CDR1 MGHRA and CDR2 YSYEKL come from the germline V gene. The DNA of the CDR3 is TGCGCCAGCAGCCAAGACGACTGGGGCCTGGGTGGCTACACCTTC. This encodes CASSQDDWGLGGYTF.

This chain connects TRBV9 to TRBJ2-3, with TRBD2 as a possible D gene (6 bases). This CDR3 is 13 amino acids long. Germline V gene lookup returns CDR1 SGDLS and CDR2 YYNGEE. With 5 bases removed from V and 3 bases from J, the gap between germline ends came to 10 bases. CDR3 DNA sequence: TGTGCCAGCAGTCCTAGCGAGACAGATACGCAGTATTTT. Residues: CASSPSETDTQYF.

The CDR3 here is CSASNPDRGGYEQYF. Here the CDR3 DNA reads TGCAGTGCTAGTAATCCTGACAGGGGGGGCTACGAGCAGTACTTC. The rearrangement links TRBV20-1 to TRBJ2-7; 9 bases are shared with TRBD1. The CDR3 has 15 residues. V was clipped by 3 bases and J by 3 bases; unmatched bases: 9. Germline CDR1 reads DFQATT; CDR2 reads SNEGSKA (reference sequence).

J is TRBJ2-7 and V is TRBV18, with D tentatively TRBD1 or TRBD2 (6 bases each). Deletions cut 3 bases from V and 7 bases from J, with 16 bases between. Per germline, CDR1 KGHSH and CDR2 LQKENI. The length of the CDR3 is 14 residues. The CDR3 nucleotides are TGTGCCAGCTCACCCCATCCACAGGGAGGTGAGCAGTACTTC. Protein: CASSPHPQGGEQYF. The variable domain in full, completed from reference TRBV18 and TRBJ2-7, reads NAGVMQNPRHLVRRRGQEARLRCSPMKGHSHVYWYRQLPEEGLKFMVYLQKENIIDESGMPKERFSAEFPKEGPSILRIQQVVRGDSAAYFCASSPHPQGGEQYFGPGTRLTVT.

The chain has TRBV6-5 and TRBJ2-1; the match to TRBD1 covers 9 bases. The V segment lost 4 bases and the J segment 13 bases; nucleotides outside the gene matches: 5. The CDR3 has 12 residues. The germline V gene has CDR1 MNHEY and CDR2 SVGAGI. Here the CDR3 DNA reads TGTGCCAGCAGTTCCACAGGGGGCACTCAGTTCTTC. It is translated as CASSSTGGTQFF.

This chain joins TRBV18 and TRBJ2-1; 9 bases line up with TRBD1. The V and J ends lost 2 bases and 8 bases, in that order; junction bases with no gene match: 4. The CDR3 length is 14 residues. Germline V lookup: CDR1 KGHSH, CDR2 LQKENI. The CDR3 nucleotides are TGTGCCAGCTCACCAAGACAGGGGGAAGATGAGCAGTTCTTC. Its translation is CASSPRQGEDEQFF.

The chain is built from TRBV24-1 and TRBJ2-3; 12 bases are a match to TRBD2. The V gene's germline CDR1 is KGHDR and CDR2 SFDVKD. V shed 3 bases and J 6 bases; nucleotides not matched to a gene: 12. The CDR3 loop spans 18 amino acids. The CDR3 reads CATSDGWASGRAHDTQYF. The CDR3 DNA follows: TGTGCCACCAGTGATGGATGGGCTAGCGGGAGGGCACATGATACGCAGTATTTT.

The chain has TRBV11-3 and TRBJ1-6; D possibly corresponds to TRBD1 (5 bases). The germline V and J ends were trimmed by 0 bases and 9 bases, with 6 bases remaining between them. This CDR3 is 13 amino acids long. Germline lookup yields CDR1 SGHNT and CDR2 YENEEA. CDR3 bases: TGTGCCAGCAGCTTAGAGAGGGGTTCACCCCTCCACTTT. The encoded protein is CASSLERGSPLHF.

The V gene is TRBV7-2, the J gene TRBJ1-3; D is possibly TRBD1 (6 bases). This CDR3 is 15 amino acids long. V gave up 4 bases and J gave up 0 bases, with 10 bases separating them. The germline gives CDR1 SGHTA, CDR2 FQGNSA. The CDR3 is CASSWTATSGNTIYF. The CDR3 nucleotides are TGTGCCAGCAGCTGGACAGCTACCTCTGGAAACACCATATATTTT.

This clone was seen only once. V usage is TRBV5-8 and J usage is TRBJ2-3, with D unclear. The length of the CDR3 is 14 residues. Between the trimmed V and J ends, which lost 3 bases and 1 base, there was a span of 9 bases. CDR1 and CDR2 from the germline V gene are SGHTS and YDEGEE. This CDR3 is CASSSLGGTDTQYF. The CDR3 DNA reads TGTGCCAGCAGCTCGCTTGGGGGCACAGATACGCAGTATTTT.

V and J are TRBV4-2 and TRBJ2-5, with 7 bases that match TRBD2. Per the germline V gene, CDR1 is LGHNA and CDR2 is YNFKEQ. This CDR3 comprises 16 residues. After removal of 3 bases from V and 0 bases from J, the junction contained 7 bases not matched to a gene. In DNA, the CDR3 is TGTGCCAGCAGCCAGGCTAACCTAGCGGACCAAGAGACCCAGTACTTC. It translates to CASSQANLADQETQYF.

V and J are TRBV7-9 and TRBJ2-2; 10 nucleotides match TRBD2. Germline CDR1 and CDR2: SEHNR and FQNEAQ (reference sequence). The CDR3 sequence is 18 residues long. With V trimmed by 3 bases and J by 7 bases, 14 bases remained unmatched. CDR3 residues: CASSFFSGGPFRGGELFF. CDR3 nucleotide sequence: TGTGCCAGCAGCTTTTTTAGCGGGGGGCCATTTCGTGGCGGGGAGCTGTTTTTT.

CDR3 sequence: CASSSLGLAATGELFF. CDR3 nucleotide sequence: TGCGCCAGCAGCTCACTGGGACTAGCGGCCACCGGGGAGCTGTTTTTT. The chain combines TRBV5-1 with TRBJ2-2, with 11 bases fitting TRBD2. CDR3 length: 16 residues. Trimming at V came to 3 bases and at J to 4 bases, leaving 5 bases not matched to a gene. Germline V gene sequence: CDR1 SGHRS, CDR2 YFSETQ.

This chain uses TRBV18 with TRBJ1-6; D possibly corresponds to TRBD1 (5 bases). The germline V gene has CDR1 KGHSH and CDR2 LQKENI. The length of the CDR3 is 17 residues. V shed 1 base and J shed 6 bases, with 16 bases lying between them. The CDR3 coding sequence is TGTGCCAGCTCACCACGGGTTCCGGGGCAGGGTAATTCACCCCTCCACTTT. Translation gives CASSPRVPGQGNSPLHF.

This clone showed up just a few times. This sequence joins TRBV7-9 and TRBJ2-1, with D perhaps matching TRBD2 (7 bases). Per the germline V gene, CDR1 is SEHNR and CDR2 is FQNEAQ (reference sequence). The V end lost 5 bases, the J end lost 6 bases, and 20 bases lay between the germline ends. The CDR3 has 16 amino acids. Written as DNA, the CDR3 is TGTGCCAGCAGCAGTCCGAGGGGGGGTCGCCCCAATGAGCAGTTCTTC. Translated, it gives CASSSPRGGRPNEQFF.